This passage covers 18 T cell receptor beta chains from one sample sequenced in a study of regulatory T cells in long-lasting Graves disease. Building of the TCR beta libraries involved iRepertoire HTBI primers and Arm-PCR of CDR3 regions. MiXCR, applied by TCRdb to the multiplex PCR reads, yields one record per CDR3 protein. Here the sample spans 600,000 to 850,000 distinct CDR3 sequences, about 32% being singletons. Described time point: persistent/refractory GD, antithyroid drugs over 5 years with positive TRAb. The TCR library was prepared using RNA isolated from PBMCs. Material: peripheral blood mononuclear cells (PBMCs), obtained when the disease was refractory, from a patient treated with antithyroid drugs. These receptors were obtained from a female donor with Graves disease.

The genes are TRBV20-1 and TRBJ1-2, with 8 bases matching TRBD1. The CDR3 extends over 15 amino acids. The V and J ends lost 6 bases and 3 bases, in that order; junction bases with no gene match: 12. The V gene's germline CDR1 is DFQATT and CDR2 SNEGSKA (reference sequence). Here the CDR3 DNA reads TGCAGTGCGCACCGCTATGGGACAGGAGACTATGGCTACACCTTC. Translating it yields CSAHRYGTGDYGYTF.

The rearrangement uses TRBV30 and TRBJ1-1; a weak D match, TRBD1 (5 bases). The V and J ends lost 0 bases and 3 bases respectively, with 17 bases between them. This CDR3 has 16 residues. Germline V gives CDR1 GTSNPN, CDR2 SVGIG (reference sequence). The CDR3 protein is CAWSVGGTAIYTEAFF. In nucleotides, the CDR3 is TGTGCCTGGAGTGTTGGTGGGACGGCAATTTACACTGAAGCTTTCTTT.

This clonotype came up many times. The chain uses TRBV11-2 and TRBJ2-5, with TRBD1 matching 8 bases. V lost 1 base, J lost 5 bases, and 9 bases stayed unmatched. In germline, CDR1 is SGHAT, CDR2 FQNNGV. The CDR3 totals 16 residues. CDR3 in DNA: TGTGCCAGCAGCTTAGGGGCAGGGGGCTCCCGGGAGACCCAGTACTTC. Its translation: CASSLGAGGSRETQYF.

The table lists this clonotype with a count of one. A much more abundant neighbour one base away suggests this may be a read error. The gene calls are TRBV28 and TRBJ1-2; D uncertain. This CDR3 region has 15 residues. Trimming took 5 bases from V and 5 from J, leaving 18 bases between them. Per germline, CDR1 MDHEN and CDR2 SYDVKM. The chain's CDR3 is CASSPPRIGDYGYTF. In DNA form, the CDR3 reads TGTGCCAGCAGTCCACCCAGGATAGGAGATTATGGCTACACCTTC.

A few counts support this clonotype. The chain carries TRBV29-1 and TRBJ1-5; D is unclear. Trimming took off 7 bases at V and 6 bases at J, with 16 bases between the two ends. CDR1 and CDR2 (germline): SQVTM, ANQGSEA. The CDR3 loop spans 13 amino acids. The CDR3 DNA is TGCAGCGCCGTACAAGGAACGGGTCAGCCCCAGCATTTT. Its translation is CSAVQGTGQPQHF.

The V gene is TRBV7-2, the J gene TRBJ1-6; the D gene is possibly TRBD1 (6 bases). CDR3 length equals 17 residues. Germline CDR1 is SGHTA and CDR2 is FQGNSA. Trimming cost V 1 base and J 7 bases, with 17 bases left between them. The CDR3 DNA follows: TGTGCCAGCAGCTTAGGTGCTACAGGGCTAACGAATTCACCCCTCCACTTT. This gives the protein CASSLGATGLTNSPLHF.

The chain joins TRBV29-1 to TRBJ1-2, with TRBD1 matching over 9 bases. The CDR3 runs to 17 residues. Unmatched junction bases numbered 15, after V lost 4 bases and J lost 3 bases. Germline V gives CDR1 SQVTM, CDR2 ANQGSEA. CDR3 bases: TGCAGCGTTGCTGGAGGGGACAGGGATGGAGTCTACTATGGCTACACCTTC. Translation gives CSVAGGDRDGVYYGYTF.

The CDR3 DNA follows: TGTGCCAGCAGCATGAGGGGGACTAGCGGGAGTTACGAGCAGTACTTC. Encoded protein: CASSMRGTSGSYEQYF. The chain has TRBV11-3 and TRBJ2-7, with 14 bases fitting TRBD2. V gave up 5 bases and J gave up 4 bases; unmatched junction bases: 7. This CDR3 has 16 amino acids. Germline values: CDR1 SGHNT, CDR2 YENEEA.

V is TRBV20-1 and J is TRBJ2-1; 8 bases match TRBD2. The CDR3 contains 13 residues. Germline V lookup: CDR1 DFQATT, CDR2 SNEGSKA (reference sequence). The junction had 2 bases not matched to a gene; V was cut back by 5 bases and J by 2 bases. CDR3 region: CSAREGPYNEQFF. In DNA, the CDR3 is TGCAGTGCTCGGGAGGGCCCCTACAATGAGCAGTTCTTC.

In DNA form, the CDR3 reads TGTGCCAGCAGTGGGGTGGTGGGGGACGCCAACACTGAAGCTTTCTTT. Translation gives CASSGVVGDANTEAFF. The V gene is TRBV25-1, the J gene TRBJ1-1, with D perhaps TRBD1 (5 bases). The germline gives CDR1 MGHDK, CDR2 SYGVNS. V lost 4 bases and J 2 bases, leaving 17 bases between the germline ends. The CDR3 spans 16 residues.

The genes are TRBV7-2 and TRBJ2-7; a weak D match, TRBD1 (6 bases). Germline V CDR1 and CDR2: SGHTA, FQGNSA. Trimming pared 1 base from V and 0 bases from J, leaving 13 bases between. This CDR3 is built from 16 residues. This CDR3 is CASSLVGTQSSYEQYF. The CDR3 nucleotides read TGTGCCAGCAGCTTAGTTGGGACACAAAGCTCCTACGAGCAGTACTTC. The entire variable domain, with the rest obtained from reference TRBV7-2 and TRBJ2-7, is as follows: GAGVSQSPSNKVTEKGKDVELRCDPISGHTALYWYRQSLGQGLEFLIYFQGNSAPDKSGLPSDRFSAERTGGSVSTLTIQRTQQEDSAVYLCASSLVGTQSSYEQYFGPGTRLTVT.

The CDR3: CASSGTGRDEQFF. CDR3 sequence (DNA): TGTGCCAGTAGTGGTACAGGGAGGGATGAGCAGTTCTTC. This chain joins TRBV19 and TRBJ2-1; tentative D call: TRBD2 (7 bases). Germline V lookup: CDR1 LNHDA, CDR2 SQIVND (reference sequence). This CDR3 spans 13 amino acids. V gave up 5 bases and J gave up 8 bases, with 13 bases separating them.

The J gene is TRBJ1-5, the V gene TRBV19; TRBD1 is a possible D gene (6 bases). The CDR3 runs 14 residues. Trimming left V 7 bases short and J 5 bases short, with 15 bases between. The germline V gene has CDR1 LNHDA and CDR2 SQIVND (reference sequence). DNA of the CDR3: TGTGCCAGTATCGAGGGGGGGTACCATCAGCCCCAGCATTTT. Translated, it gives CASIEGGYHQPQHF.

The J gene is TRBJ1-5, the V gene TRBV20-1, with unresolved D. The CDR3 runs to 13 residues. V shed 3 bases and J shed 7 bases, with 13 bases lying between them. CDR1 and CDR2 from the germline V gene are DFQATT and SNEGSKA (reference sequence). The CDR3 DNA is TGCAGTGCTAGTGAACCCTATAAACAGCCCCAGCATTTT. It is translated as CSASEPYKQPQHF.

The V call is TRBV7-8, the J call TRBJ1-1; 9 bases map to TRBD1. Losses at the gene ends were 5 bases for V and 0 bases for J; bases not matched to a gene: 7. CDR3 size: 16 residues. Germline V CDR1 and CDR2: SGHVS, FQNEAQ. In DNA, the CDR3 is TGTGCCAGCAGCAAGGAACACAGGGGGCTGAACACTGAAGCTTTCTTT. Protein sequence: CASSKEHRGLNTEAFF. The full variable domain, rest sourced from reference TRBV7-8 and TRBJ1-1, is GAGVSQSPRYKVAKRGQDVALRCDPISGHVSLFWYQQALGQGPEFLTYFQNEAQLDKSGLPSDRFFAERPEGSVSTLKIQRTQQEDSAVYLCASSKEHRGLNTEAFFGQGTRLTVV.

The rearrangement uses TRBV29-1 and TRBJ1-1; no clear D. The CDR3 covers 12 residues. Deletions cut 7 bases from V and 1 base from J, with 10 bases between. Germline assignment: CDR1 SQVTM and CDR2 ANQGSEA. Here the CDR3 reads CSAAPTNTEAFF. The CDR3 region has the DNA TGCAGCGCCGCCCCCACGAACACTGAAGCTTTCTTT. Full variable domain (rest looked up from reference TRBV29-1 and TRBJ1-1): SAVISQKPSRDICQRGTSLTIQCQVDSQVTMMFWYRQQPGQSLTLIATANQGSEATYESGFVIDKFPISRPNLTFSTLTVSNMSPEDSSIYLCSAAPTNTEAFFGQGTRLTVV.

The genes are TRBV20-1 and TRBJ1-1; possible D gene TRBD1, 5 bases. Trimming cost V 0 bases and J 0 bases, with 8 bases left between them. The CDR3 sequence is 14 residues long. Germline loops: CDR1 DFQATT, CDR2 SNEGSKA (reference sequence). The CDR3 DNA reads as TGCAGTGCTAGAGACCCACAGGTGAACACTGAAGCTTTCTTT. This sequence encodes CSARDPQVNTEAFF.

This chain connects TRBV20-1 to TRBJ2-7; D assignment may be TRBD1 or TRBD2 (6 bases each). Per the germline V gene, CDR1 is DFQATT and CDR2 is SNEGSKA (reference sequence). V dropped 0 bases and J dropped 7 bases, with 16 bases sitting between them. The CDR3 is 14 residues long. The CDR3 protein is CSARDQGRSLEQYF. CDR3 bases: TGCAGTGCTAGAGATCAGGGGAGGTCTCTTGAGCAGTACTTC.